The following is a TCR beta chain sequence with its context. This entry comes from a study of somatic mutations in cytotoxic T cells in rheumatoid arthritis. Assay used: immunoSEQ multiplex PCR; TCRdb lists only in-frame clones, some missing. The data contain roughly 14,000 clones, around four fifths of them singletons. The CDR3 loop spans 17 amino acids. V was cut by 5 bases and J by 0 bases, with 17 bases left in between. The germline gives CDR1 SGHTA, CDR2 FQGTGA. Sequenced: CD8+ T cells sorted from blood. The receptor's source is an adult with rheumatoid arthritis. The rearrangement uses TRBV7-3 and TRBJ2-1; no definite D call. CDR3 amino acids: CASSHDPALSSYNEQFF. For the CDR3, the DNA is TGTGCCAGCAGCCACGACCCAGCGCTTAGCTCCTACAATGAGCAGTTCTTC.